A selection of T cell receptor beta chains follows, all from one sample in a study of blood T cell repertoires in COVID-19. Libraries were prepared by immunoSEQ multiplex PCR; TCRdb keeps only in-frame clonotypes and omits some of them. The top ten clones hold 5.5% to 7.5% of a sample with under 300,000 clones, around 86% of them seen once. Sequencing was performed on peripheral blood. All receptors come from a woman in her 70s with active or convalescent COVID-19. Each CDR3 is given with its conserved first and last residue. The D gene is left open where the match is weak. Some rows have no size entry. The others give once, few or many, or a class for an expanded clone.

v_gene,d_gene,j_gene,abundance,CDR3aa,CDR3nt
TRBV19,.,TRBJ2-2,.,CATSRGSNTGELFF,TGTGCCACCTCACGGGGAAGCAACACCGGGGAGCTGTTTTTT
TRBV19,TRBD1,TRBJ1-4,.,CASSIGGGTAVEKLFF,TGTGCCAGTAGTATCGGGGGGGGGACAGCAGTTGAAAAACTGTTTTTT
TRBV27,TRBD1,TRBJ1-6,.,CASASGTGGSGSPLHF,TGTGCCAGCGCGTCCGGGACAGGGGGCTCGGGCTCACCCCTCCACTTT
TRBV5-6,.,TRBJ2-7,.,CASSVMSEQYF,TGTGCCAGCAGCGTTATGAGCGAGCAGTACTTC
TRBV6-5,TRBD1,TRBJ1-1,.,CASSPRQGGYTEAFF,TGTGCCAGCAGCCCCCGACAGGGTGGGTACACTGAAGCTTTCTTT
TRBV11-2,.,TRBJ1-2,.,CASSSGRGGYTF,TGTGCCAGCAGCTCAGGCAGGGGTGGCTACACCTTC
TRBV24-1,TRBD1,TRBJ1-2,.,CATSETGEGYTF,TGTGCCACCAGTGAGACAGGGGAAGGCTACACCTTC
TRBV5-1,TRBD1,TRBJ2-1,.,CASSLLSGQSNNEQFF,TGCGCCAGCAGCTTACTATCGGGACAGTCAAACAATGAGCAGTTCTTC
TRBV3-1/TRBV3-2,.,TRBJ2-5,.,CASKWATQETQYF,TGTGCCAGCAAATGGGCAACCCAAGAGACCCAGTACTTC
TRBV9,.,TRBJ1-4,.,CASSVSGQGHEKLFF,TGTGCCAGCAGCGTATCAGGGCAGGGGCATGAAAAACTGTTTTTT
TRBV18,.,TRBJ1-2,.,CASSPSDGYTF,TGTGCCAGCTCACCTTCCGATGGCTACACCTTC
TRBV5-1,TRBD2,TRBJ2-3,.,CASSWTSGGEDTQYF,TGCGCCAGCAGCTGGACTAGCGGGGGGGAGGATACGCAGTATTTT
TRBV6-5,TRBD1,TRBJ1-4,.,CATLRGQGEKLFF,TGTGCCACCCTACGGGGACAGGGAGAAAAACTGTTTTTT
TRBV7-2,.,TRBJ2-2,.,CAGRSSPTKNTGELFF,TGTGCCGGGAGAAGTAGCCCCACGAAGAACACCGGGGAGCTGTTTTTT
TRBV6-1,.,TRBJ1-3,once,CASSEALYGTGNTIYF,TGTGCCAGCAGTGAAGCTCTGTACGGTACTGGAAACACCATATATTTT
TRBV6-5,.,TRBJ2-5,.,CASTYEETQYF,TGTGCCAGCACCTATGAAGAGACCCAGTACTTC
TRBV5-1,.,TRBJ1-1,once,CASSLGIRNTEAFF,TGCGCCAGCAGCCTGGGAATTAGGAACACTGAAGCTTTCTTT
TRBV19,TRBD1,TRBJ1-2,.,CASRMTGGAGYTF,TGTGCCAGTAGAATGACAGGGGGCGCGGGCTACACCTTC
TRBV5-1,.,TRBJ2-5,.,CASRRGLEETQYF,TGCGCCAGCAGACGGGGGTTAGAAGAGACCCAGTACTTC
TRBV5-5,TRBD2,TRBJ2-1,.,CASSNAGGGSYNEQFF,TGTGCCAGCAGCAACGCGGGGGGCGGATCCTACAATGAGCAGTTCTTC
TRBV18,.,TRBJ2-2,.,CASSPLPYNTGELFF,TGTGCCAGCTCACCTCTCCCCTATAACACCGGGGAGCTGTTTTTT
TRBV5-1,TRBD1,TRBJ1-2,once,CASSYKGQTNGYTF,TGCGCCAGCAGCTACAAGGGACAGACCAATGGCTACACCTTC
TRBV6-2/TRBV6-3,.,TRBJ2-1,.,CASSSFLYEQFF,TGTGCCAGCAGTTCCTTTTTGTATGAGCAGTTCTTC
TRBV7-2,.,TRBJ2-3,.,CASSLEAPGPQYF,TGTGCCAGCAGCTTAGAGGCTCCGGGTCCGCAGTATTTT
TRBV7-8,.,TRBJ1-4,.,CASSLGREKLFF,TGTGCCAGCAGCTTGGGGAGGGAAAAACTGTTTTTT
TRBV5-8,.,TRBJ1-2,few,CASSVLGAPNYGYTF,TGTGCCAGCAGCGTCCTGGGGGCTCCGAACTATGGCTACACCTTC
TRBV3-1/TRBV3-2,TRBD1,TRBJ1-5,.,CASSPGTGGNQPQHF,TGTGCCAGCAGTCCCGGGACAGGGGGGAATCAGCCCCAGCATTTT
TRBV5-6,TRBD1,TRBJ2-2,.,CASSGDRGNTGELFF,TGTGCCAGCAGCGGGGACAGGGGTAACACCGGGGAGCTGTTTTTT
TRBV5-5,.,TRBJ1-2,.,CASSLSWQYYYGYTF,TGTGCCAGCAGCTTGTCGTGGCAGTATTACTATGGCTACACCTTC
TRBV10-2,.,TRBJ2-5,.,CASSEQGETQYF,TGCGCCAGCAGTGAACAGGGAGAGACCCAGTACTTC
TRBV9,.,TRBJ1-1,.,CASSPWAGGNTEAFF,TGTGCCAGCAGTCCCTGGGCGGGAGGGAACACTGAAGCTTTCTTT
TRBV7-9,.,TRBJ1-2,.,CASSRVGGNYGYTF,TGTGCCAGCAGTCGAGTGGGGGGAAACTATGGCTACACCTTC
TRBV20-1,.,TRBJ1-2,.,CSASRGGYTF,TGCAGTGCGTCCCGGGGTGGCTACACCTTC
TRBV6-6,.,TRBJ1-1,.,CASSYVEEAEAFF,TGTGCCAGCAGTTACGTGGAGGAGGCTGAAGCTTTCTTT
TRBV19,TRBD1,TRBJ1-2,.,CASTSIPGGGSGYTF,TGTGCCAGCACATCTATCCCAGGGGGCGGAAGTGGCTACACCTTC
TRBV10-3,.,TRBJ1-2,.,CAIKGQGSGYTF,TGTGCCATCAAGGGCCAGGGATCAGGCTACACCTTC
TRBV5-1,.,TRBJ1-1,.,CASSLREAAEAFF,TGCGCCAGCAGCTTGAGGGAGGCCGCTGAAGCTTTCTTT
TRBV10-2,TRBD2,TRBJ2-7,.,CASSAGLASSYEQYF,TGCGCCAGCAGCGCGGGACTAGCGAGCTCCTACGAGCAGTACTTC
TRBV24-1,.,TRBJ1-2,.,CATSDWDGYTF,TGTGCCACCTCAGACTGGGATGGCTACACCTTC
TRBV19,.,TRBJ1-1,.,CASRQMNTEAFF,TGTGCCAGCAGACAGATGAACACTGAAGCTTTCTTT
TRBV4-2,.,TRBJ2-7,.,CASSQGGGGSYEQYF,TGTGCCAGCAGCCAAGGGGGAGGGGGCTCCTACGAGCAGTACTTC
TRBV7-9,.,TRBJ1-2,.,CASSPDSLGYTF,TGTGCCAGCAGCCCGGACAGTCTTGGCTACACCTTC